This TCR beta chain originates from a study of metastatic and nonmetastatic thyroid tumors. The wider study: For malignant and benign thyroid patients, tumor or nodule tissue and blood were the sources whose repertoires were compared.

This clone has a count of ten or more. Authors' processing steps: A papillary thyroid cancer distant-metastasis classifier was built from CDR3 differences across clinicopathological groups. MiXCR re-clonotyped the PCR reads for TCRdb. Clone size and V and J calls follow TCRdb, not the original study. The data contain some 34,000 clones, over 15% of them singletons. CDR1 LGHNA and CDR2 YSLEER come from the germline V gene. The CDR3 covers 14 residues. The V and J ends lost 4 bases and 3 bases, in that order; junction bases with no gene match: 2. Prior to thyroid surgery, none of the patients had received any treatment.

This chain connects TRBV4-3 to TRBJ2-5; 10 bases line up with TRBD1. Source material: blood. This receptor was taken from a female donor with papillary thyroid cancer or a benign thyroid nodule (not recorded which). Some clones in this sample may be carry-over from other donors' samples. The CDR3 region is CASSPGTGEETQYF. In nucleotides, the CDR3 is TGCGCCAGCAGCCCCGGGACAGGGGAAGAGACCCAGTACTTC.